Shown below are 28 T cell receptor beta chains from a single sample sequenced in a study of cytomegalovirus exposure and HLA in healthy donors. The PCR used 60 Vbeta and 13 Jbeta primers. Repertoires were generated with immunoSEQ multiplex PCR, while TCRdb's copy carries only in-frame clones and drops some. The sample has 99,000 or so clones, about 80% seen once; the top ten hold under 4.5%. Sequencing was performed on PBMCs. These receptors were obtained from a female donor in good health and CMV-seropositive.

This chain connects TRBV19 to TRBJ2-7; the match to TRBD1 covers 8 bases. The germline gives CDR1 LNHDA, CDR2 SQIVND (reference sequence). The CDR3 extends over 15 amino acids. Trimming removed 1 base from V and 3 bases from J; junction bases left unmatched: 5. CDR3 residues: CASSIGAGGGYEQYF. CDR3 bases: TGTGCCAGTAGTATAGGGGCAGGGGGCGGCTACGAGCAGTACTTC. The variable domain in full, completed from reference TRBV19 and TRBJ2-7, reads DGGITQSPKYLFRKEGQNVTLSCEQNLNHDAMYWYRQDPGQGLRLIYYSQIVNDFQKGDIAEGYSVSREKKESFPLTVTSAQKNPTAFYLCASSIGAGGGYEQYFGPGTRLTVT.

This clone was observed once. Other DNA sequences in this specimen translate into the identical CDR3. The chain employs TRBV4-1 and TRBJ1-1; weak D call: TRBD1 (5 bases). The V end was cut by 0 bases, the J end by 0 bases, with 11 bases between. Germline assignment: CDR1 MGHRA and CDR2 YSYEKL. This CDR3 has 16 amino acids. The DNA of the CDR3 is TGCGCCAGCAGCCAAGAAAACGGACAAATGAACACTGAAGCTTTCTTT. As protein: CASSQENGQMNTEAFF.

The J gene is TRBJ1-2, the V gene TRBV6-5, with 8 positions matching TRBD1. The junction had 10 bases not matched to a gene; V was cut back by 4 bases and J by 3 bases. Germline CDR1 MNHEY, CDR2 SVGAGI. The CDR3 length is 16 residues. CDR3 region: CASSSDRTGTHYGYTF. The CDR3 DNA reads TGTGCCAGCAGTTCAGATCGGACAGGGACCCACTATGGCTACACCTTC.

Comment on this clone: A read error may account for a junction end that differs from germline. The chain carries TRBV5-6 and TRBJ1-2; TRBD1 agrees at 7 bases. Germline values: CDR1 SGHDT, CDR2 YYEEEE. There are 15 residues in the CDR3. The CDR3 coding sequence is TGTGCCAGCAGGTTGGAGATGACAGGGCCGGAAGGCTACACCTTC. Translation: CASRLEMTGPEGYTF. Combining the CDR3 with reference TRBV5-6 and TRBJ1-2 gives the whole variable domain DAGVTQSPTHLIKTRGQQVTLRCSPKSGHDTVSWYQQALGQGPQFIFQYYEEEERQRGNFPDRFSGHQFPNYSSELNVNALLLGDSALYLCASRLEMTGPEGYTFGSGTRLTVV.

The CDR3 is CATSDRPSNQPQHF. In DNA form, the CDR3 reads TGTGCCACATCGGACAGGCCTAGCAATCAGCCCCAGCATTTT. This chain links TRBV28 with TRBJ1-5, with TRBD1 matching 7 bases. V shed 10 bases, J shed 0 bases, and the junction held 6 bases outside the gene matches. The CDR3 spans 14 residues. Germline V gene sequence: CDR1 MDHEN, CDR2 SYDVKM.

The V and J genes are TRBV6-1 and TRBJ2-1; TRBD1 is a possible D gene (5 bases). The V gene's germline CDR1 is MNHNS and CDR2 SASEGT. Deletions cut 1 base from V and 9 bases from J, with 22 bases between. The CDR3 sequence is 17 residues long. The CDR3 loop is CASSEVQGNPLHGEQFF. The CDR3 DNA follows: TGTGCCAGCAGTGAAGTGCAGGGCAACCCTCTACACGGTGAGCAGTTCTTC.

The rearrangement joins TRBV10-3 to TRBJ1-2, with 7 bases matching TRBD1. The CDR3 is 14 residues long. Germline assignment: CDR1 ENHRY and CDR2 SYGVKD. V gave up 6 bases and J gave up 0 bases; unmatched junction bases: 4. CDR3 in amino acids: CAISGGGPNYGYTF. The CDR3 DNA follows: TGTGCCATCAGCGGAGGGGGCCCTAACTATGGCTACACCTTC.

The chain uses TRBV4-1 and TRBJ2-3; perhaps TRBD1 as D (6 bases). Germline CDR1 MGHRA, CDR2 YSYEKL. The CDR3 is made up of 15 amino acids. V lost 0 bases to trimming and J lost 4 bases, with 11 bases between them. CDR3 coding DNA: TGCGCCAGCAGCCAAGACAGGGGCTGGGCAGATACGCAGTATTTT. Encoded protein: CASSQDRGWADTQYF.

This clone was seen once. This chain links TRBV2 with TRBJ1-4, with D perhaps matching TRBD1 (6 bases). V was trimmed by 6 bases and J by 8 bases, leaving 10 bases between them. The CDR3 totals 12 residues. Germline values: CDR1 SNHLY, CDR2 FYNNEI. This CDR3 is CASRGGGEKLFF. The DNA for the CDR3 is TGTGCCAGCAGAGGGGGGGGAGAAAAACTGTTTTTT.

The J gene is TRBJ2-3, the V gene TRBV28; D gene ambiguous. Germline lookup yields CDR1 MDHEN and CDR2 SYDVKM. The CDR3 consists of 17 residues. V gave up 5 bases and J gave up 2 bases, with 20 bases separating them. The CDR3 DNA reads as TGTGCCAGCAGTCCCTTCAGAGGCGCGTCGAACACAGATACGCAGTATTTT. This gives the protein CASSPFRGASNTDTQYF. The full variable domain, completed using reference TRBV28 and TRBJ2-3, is DVKVTQSSRYLVKRTGEKVFLECVQDMDHENMFWYRQDPGLGLRLIYFSYDVKMKEKGDIPEGYSVSREKKERFSLILESASTNQTSMYLCASSPFRGASNTDTQYFGPGTRLTVL.

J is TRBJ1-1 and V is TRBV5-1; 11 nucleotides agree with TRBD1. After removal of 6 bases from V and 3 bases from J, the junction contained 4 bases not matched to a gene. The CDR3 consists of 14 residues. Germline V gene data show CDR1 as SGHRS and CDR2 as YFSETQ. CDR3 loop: CASTGTGGDTEAFF. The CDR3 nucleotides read TGCGCCAGCACCGGGACAGGGGGGGACACTGAAGCTTTCTTT. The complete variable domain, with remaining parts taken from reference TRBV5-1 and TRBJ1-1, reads KAGVTQTPRYLIKTRGQQVTLSCSPISGHRSVSWYQQTPGQGLQFLFEYFSETQRNKGNFPGRFSGRQFSNSRSEMNVSTLELGDSALYLCASTGTGGDTEAFFGQGTRLTVV.

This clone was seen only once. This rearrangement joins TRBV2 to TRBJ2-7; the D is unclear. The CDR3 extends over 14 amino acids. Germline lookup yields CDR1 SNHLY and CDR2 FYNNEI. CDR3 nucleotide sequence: TGTGCTACACAACCCCGAACAGAGTCCTACGAGCAGTACTTC. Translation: CATQPRTESYEQYF.

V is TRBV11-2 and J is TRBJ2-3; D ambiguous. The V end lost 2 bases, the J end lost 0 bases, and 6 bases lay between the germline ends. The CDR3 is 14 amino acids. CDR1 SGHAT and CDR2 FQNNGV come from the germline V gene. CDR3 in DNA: TGTGCCAGCAGCTTAATCCCAAGCACAGATACGCAGTATTTT. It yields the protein CASSLIPSTDTQYF.

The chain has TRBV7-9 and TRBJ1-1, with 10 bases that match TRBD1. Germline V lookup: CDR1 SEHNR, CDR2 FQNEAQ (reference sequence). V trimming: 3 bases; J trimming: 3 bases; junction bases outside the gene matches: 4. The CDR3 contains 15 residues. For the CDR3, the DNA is TGTGCCAGCAGCTTGTTGGACAGGGGGGACACTGAAGCTTTCTTT. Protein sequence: CASSLLDRGDTEAFF.

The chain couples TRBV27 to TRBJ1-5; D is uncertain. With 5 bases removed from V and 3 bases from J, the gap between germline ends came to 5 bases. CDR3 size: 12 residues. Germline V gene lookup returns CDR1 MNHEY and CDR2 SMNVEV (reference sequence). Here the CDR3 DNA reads TGTGCCAGCAGTCTCCTCAATCAGCCCCAGCATTTT. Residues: CASSLLNQPQHF.

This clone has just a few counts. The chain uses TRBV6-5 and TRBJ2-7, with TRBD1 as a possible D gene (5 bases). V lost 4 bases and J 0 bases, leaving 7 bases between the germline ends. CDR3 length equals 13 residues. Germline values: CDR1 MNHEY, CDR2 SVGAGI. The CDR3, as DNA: TGTGCCAGCAGTTCCAGGGACTCCTACGAGCAGTACTTC. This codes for CASSSRDSYEQYF.

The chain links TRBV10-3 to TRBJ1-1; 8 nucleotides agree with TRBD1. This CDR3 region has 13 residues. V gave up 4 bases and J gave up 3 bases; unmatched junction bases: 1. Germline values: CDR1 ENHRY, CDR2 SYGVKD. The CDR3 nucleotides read TGTGCCATCAGTGTACAGGGGGACACTGAAGCTTTCTTT. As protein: CAISVQGDTEAFF.

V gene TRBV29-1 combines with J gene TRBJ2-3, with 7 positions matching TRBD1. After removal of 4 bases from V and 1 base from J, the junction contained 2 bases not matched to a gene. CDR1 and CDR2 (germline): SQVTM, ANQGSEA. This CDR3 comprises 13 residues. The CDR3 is CSVGQGGTDTQYF. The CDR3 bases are TGCAGCGTTGGACAGGGAGGCACAGATACGCAGTATTTT.

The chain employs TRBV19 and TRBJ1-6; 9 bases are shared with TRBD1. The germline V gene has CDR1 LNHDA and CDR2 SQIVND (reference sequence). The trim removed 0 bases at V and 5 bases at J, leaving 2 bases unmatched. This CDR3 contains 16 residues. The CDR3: CASSIDGTGNNSPLHF. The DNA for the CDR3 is TGTGCCAGTAGTATAGATGGGACAGGGAATAATTCACCCCTCCACTTT. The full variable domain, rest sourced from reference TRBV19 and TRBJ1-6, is DGGITQSPKYLFRKEGQNVTLSCEQNLNHDAMYWYRQDPGQGLRLIYYSQIVNDFQKGDIAEGYSVSREKKESFPLTVTSAQKNPTAFYLCASSIDGTGNNSPLHFGNGTRLTVT.

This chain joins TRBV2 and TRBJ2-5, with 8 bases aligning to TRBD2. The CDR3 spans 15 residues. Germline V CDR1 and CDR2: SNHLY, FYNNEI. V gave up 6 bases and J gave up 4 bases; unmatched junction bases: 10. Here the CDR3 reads CASSDQGLAPETQYF. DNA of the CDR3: TGTGCCAGCAGCGACCAAGGACTAGCACCAGAGACCCAGTACTTC.

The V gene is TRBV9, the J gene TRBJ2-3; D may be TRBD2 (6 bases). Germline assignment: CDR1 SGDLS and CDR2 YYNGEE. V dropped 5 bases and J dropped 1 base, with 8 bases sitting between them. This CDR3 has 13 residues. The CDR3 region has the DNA TGTGCCAGCAGGGGGGAGGGCACAGATACGCAGTATTTT. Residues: CASRGEGTDTQYF.

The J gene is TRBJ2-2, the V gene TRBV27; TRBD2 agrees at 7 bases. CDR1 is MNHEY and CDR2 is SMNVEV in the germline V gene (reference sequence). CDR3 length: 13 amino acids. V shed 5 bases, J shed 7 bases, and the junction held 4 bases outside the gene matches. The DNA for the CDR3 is TGTGCCAGCAGTACTTCTAGCGGCGGGGAGCTGTTTTTT. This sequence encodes CASSTSSGGELFF.

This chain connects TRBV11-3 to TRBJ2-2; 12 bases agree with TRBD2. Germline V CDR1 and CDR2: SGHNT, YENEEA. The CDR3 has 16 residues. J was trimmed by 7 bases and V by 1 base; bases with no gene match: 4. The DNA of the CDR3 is TGTGCCAGCAGCTTAGGACTAGCGGGAGTGGTCGGGGAGCTGTTTTTT. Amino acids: CASSLGLAGVVGELFF.

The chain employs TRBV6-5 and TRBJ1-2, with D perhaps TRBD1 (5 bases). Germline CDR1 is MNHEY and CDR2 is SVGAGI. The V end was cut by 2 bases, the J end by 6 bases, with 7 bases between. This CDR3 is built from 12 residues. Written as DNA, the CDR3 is TGTGCCAGCAGTTACAAGGGGAATGGCTACACCTTC. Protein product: CASSYKGNGYTF.

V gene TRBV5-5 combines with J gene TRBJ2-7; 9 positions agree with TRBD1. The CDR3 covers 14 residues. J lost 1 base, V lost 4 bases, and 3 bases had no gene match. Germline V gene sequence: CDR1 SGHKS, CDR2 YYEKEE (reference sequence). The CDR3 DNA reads TGTGCCAGCAGCCGAGGACAGGGGTCCTACGAGCAGTACTTC. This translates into CASSRGQGSYEQYF.

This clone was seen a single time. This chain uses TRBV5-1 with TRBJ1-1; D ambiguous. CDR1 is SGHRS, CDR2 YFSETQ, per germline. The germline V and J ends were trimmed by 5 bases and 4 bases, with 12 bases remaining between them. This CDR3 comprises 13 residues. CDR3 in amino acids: CASSSVEGTEAFF. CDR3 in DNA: TGCGCCAGCAGTTCCGTTGAGGGCACTGAAGCTTTCTTT.

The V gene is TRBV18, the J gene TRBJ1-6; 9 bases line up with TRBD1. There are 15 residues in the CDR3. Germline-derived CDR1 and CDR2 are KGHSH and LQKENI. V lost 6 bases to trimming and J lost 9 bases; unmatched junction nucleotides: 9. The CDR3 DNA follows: TGTGCCAGCTCGTTGGGGGACAGGGTCCGTTCACCCCTCCACTTT. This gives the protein CASSLGDRVRSPLHF. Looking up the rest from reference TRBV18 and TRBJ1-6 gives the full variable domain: NAGVMQNPRHLVRRRGQEARLRCSPMKGHSHVYWYRQLPEEGLKFMVYLQKENIIDESGMPKERFSAEFPKEGPSILRIQQVVRGDSAAYFCASSLGDRVRSPLHFGNGTRLTVT.

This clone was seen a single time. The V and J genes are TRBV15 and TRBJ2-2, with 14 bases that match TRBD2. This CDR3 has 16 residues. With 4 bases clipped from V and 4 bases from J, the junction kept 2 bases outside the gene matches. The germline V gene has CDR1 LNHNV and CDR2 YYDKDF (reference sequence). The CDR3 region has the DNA TGTGCCACCAGCATAGGGACTAGCGGGAGCACCGGGGAGCTGTTTTTT. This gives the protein CATSIGTSGSTGELFF.